Listed below are T cell receptor beta chains from one sample, sequenced in a study of blood T cell repertoires in COVID-19. Libraries were prepared by immunoSEQ multiplex PCR; TCRdb keeps only in-frame clonotypes and omits some of them. The table records 60,000 or so clones, 75% to 90% of them present only once. Sample: peripheral blood. Every receptor here comes from a woman between 65 and 79 years old with active COVID-19. Each CDR3 is given with its conserved first and last residue. A D gene is named only where the DNA matches it firmly. Not all rows give a size; the values are once, few, many and, for expanded clones, a class.

d_gene: -
j_gene: TRBJ2-1
v_gene: TRBV5-4
abundance: -
CDR3nt: TGTGCCAGCAGCATCCGGGGGAACAATGAGCAGTTCTTC
CDR3aa: CASSIRGNNEQFF

d_gene: -
j_gene: TRBJ2-1
v_gene: TRBV11-2
abundance: -
CDR3nt: TGTGCCAGCAGCTTGGGCTTAAACAATGAGCAGTTCTTC
CDR3aa: CASSLGLNNEQFF

d_gene: TRBD1
j_gene: TRBJ2-2
v_gene: TRBV24-1
abundance: once
CDR3nt: TGTGCCACCAGTGACCCCGGACAGGGCCTCGTGTCCGGGGAGCTGTTTTTT
CDR3aa: CATSDPGQGLVSGELFF

d_gene: TRBD1
j_gene: TRBJ1-1
v_gene: TRBV5-1
abundance: -
CDR3nt: TGCGCCAGCAGCTTGGCGGCGACAGGGGGTGAAGCTTTCTTT
CDR3aa: CASSLAATGGEAFF

d_gene: -
j_gene: TRBJ1-1
v_gene: TRBV2
abundance: -
CDR3nt: TGTGCCAGCAGTGAAGCCCCAGGGCGGGGGGGGAACACTGAAGCTTTCTTT
CDR3aa: CASSEAPGRGGNTEAFF

d_gene: -
j_gene: TRBJ2-7
v_gene: TRBV7-9
abundance: -
CDR3nt: TGTGCCAGCAGCTTCCAACGGGACAACTCCTACGAGCAGTACTTC
CDR3aa: CASSFQRDNSYEQYF

d_gene: -
j_gene: TRBJ2-6
v_gene: TRBV5-1
abundance: -
CDR3nt: TGCGCCAGCAGCTTGACAGTCTCTGGGGCCAACGTCCTGACTTTC
CDR3aa: CASSLTVSGANVLTF

d_gene: -
j_gene: TRBJ2-2
v_gene: TRBV11-3
abundance: -
CDR3nt: TGTGCCAGCAGCTCGCAGGGTACCGCGAACACCGGGGAGCTGTTTTTT
CDR3aa: CASSSQGTANTGELFF

d_gene: -
j_gene: TRBJ2-2
v_gene: TRBV19
abundance: -
CDR3nt: TGTGCCAGTAGTATTGGGGCCGGGAACACCGGGGAGCTGTTTTTT
CDR3aa: CASSIGAGNTGELFF

d_gene: -
j_gene: TRBJ1-2
v_gene: TRBV12-2
abundance: -
CDR3nt: TGTGCAAGTCGGACCGGACAGGGAAGAACGAGTTATGGCTACACCTTC
CDR3aa: CASRTGQGRTSYGYTF

d_gene: -
j_gene: TRBJ1-3
v_gene: TRBV7-6
abundance: -
CDR3nt: TGTGCCAGCAGCTTAGATACGGTAGTCTCTGGAAACACCATATATTTT
CDR3aa: CASSLDTVVSGNTIYF

d_gene: TRBD1
j_gene: TRBJ2-5
v_gene: TRBV5-1
abundance: -
CDR3nt: TGCGCCAGCAGCTTGCCGACAGGGGGCAGAGAGACCCAGTACTTC
CDR3aa: CASSLPTGGRETQYF

d_gene: TRBD2
j_gene: TRBJ2-7
v_gene: TRBV9
abundance: -
CDR3nt: TGTGCCAGCAGCCCCAGACTAGCGGGAGCCTACGAGCAGTACTTC
CDR3aa: CASSPRLAGAYEQYF

d_gene: -
j_gene: TRBJ2-1
v_gene: TRBV11-2
abundance: -
CDR3nt: TGTGCCAGCAGCTCCCCAGGGCGACGGGCCTCTTACAATGAGCAGTTCTTC
CDR3aa: CASSSPGRRASYNEQFF

d_gene: TRBD1
j_gene: TRBJ1-2
v_gene: TRBV7-8
abundance: -
CDR3nt: TGTGCCAGCAGCGGACAGGGGGCGGGCTATGGCTACACCTTC
CDR3aa: CASSGQGAGYGYTF

d_gene: -
j_gene: TRBJ2-5
v_gene: TRBV29-1
abundance: -
CDR3nt: TGCAGCGTTAACGGACTCCTGCAAGAGACCCAGTACTTC
CDR3aa: CSVNGLLQETQYF

d_gene: -
j_gene: TRBJ2-2
v_gene: TRBV7-2
abundance: -
CDR3nt: TGTGCCAGCAGCCCTCCATGGTTAGTGACCGGGGAGCTGTTTTTT
CDR3aa: CASSPPWLVTGELFF

d_gene: -
j_gene: TRBJ1-6
v_gene: TRBV7-9
abundance: -
CDR3nt: TGTGCCAGCAGCTTAGCGGGGAGTTCACCCCTCCACTTT
CDR3aa: CASSLAGSSPLHF

d_gene: -
j_gene: TRBJ2-3
v_gene: TRBV10-3
abundance: -
CDR3nt: TGTGCCATCAGCCCGTCCTCCGGGATCCATACGCAGTATTTT
CDR3aa: CAISPSSGIHTQYF

d_gene: TRBD2
j_gene: TRBJ2-1
v_gene: TRBV7-2
abundance: -
CDR3nt: TGTGCCAGCAGCTCGGGACTAGCGGGAGTCTATGAGCAGTTCTTC
CDR3aa: CASSSGLAGVYEQFF

d_gene: -
j_gene: TRBJ2-7
v_gene: TRBV15
abundance: -
CDR3nt: TGTGCCACCAGCAGAGAGGGACTCTCCTACGAGCAGTACTTC
CDR3aa: CATSREGLSYEQYF

d_gene: -
j_gene: TRBJ2-2
v_gene: TRBV5-1
abundance: -
CDR3nt: TGCGCCACTGGGACTGGACCCACCGGGGAGCTGTTTTTT
CDR3aa: CATGTGPTGELFF

d_gene: -
j_gene: TRBJ1-1
v_gene: TRBV10-1
abundance: -
CDR3nt: TGCGCCAGCAGTGAGTCGAGGGCCAGCACTGAAGCTTTCTTT
CDR3aa: CASSESRASTEAFF

d_gene: TRBD2
j_gene: TRBJ2-3
v_gene: TRBV6-1
abundance: -
CDR3nt: TGTGCCAGCAGTGAGGGGGGAGGGCCTCGGAATACGCAGTATTTT
CDR3aa: CASSEGGGPRNTQYF

d_gene: TRBD1
j_gene: TRBJ2-5
v_gene: TRBV28
abundance: -
CDR3nt: TGTGCCAGCAGTTCGGGGACAGGGAGAGAGACCCAGTACTTC
CDR3aa: CASSSGTGRETQYF

d_gene: -
j_gene: TRBJ1-5
v_gene: TRBV24-1
abundance: -
CDR3nt: TGTGCCACCAGTGTTGTGAGACAGGATCCTTATAGCAATCAGCCCCAGCATTTT
CDR3aa: CATSVVRQDPYSNQPQHF

d_gene: -
j_gene: TRBJ1-2
v_gene: TRBV5-4
abundance: -
CDR3nt: TGTGCCAGCAGCTTGGTAGGGGCGAACTATGGCTACACCTTC
CDR3aa: CASSLVGANYGYTF

d_gene: -
j_gene: TRBJ1-1
v_gene: TRBV19
abundance: -
CDR3nt: TGTGCCAGTAGGGAGGGCGACACTGAAGCTTTCTTT
CDR3aa: CASREGDTEAFF

d_gene: -
j_gene: TRBJ1-2
v_gene: TRBV7-9
abundance: -
CDR3nt: TGTGCCAGCAGCTTAGGGTTGGCAGTATCTAACTATGGCTACACCTTC
CDR3aa: CASSLGLAVSNYGYTF

d_gene: TRBD1
j_gene: TRBJ1-3
v_gene: TRBV7-8
abundance: -
CDR3nt: TGTGCCAGCAGCTCAGGGGGCTATGGAAACACCATATATTTT
CDR3aa: CASSSGGYGNTIYF

d_gene: TRBD2
j_gene: TRBJ2-3
v_gene: TRBV5-1
abundance: -
CDR3nt: TGCGCCAGCAGCCCGGGCCCGGGACTAGCGGACACAGATACGCAGTATTTT
CDR3aa: CASSPGPGLADTDTQYF

d_gene: TRBD2
j_gene: TRBJ2-7
v_gene: TRBV18
abundance: once
CDR3nt: TGTGCCAGCTCACCGGGACTAGCGGGAGACGAGCAGTACTTC
CDR3aa: CASSPGLAGDEQYF

d_gene: TRBD1
j_gene: TRBJ1-2
v_gene: TRBV30
abundance: -
CDR3nt: TGTGCATCAGGGGGCGGCTATGGCTACACCTTC
CDR3aa: CASGGGYGYTF

d_gene: TRBD2
j_gene: TRBJ2-3
v_gene: TRBV5-1
abundance: -
CDR3nt: TGCGCCAGCAGCAGACAGACTAGCTGGGGCACAGATACGCAGTATTTT
CDR3aa: CASSRQTSWGTDTQYF

d_gene: TRBD1
j_gene: TRBJ1-4
v_gene: TRBV28
abundance: -
CDR3nt: TGTGCCAGCAGCCAGATCCCGGGACAGGGTAGTGAAAAACTGTTTTTT
CDR3aa: CASSQIPGQGSEKLFF

d_gene: TRBD2
j_gene: TRBJ2-1
v_gene: TRBV4-1
abundance: -
CDR3nt: TGCGCCAGCAGCCAAGGACTAGCTCCCCTCAATGAGCAGTTCTTC
CDR3aa: CASSQGLAPLNEQFF

d_gene: TRBD2
j_gene: TRBJ2-3
v_gene: TRBV4-1
abundance: -
CDR3nt: TGCGCCAGCAGCCTCTTTGCGGGAGGCACAGATACGCAGTATTTT
CDR3aa: CASSLFAGGTDTQYF

d_gene: -
j_gene: TRBJ1-4
v_gene: TRBV5-5
abundance: few
CDR3nt: TGTGCCAGCAGCGCCGTAGAAAATGAAAAACTGTTTTTT
CDR3aa: CASSAVENEKLFF

d_gene: -
j_gene: TRBJ1-3
v_gene: TRBV19
abundance: -
CDR3nt: TGTGCCAGCATAGCGGGGGCTACTGGAAACACCATATATTTT
CDR3aa: CASIAGATGNTIYF

d_gene: TRBD1
j_gene: TRBJ1-5
v_gene: TRBV28
abundance: -
CDR3nt: TGTGCCAGCAGGCGACAGGGGAGGGGTCAGCCCCAGCATTTT
CDR3aa: CASRRQGRGQPQHF

d_gene: -
j_gene: TRBJ1-1
v_gene: TRBV7-7
abundance: -
CDR3nt: TGTGCTAGCAGCCGCGATCTGAACACTGAAGCTTTCTTT
CDR3aa: CASSRDLNTEAFF

d_gene: TRBD1
j_gene: TRBJ2-7
v_gene: TRBV28
abundance: few
CDR3nt: TGTGCCAGCAGCCTGCAGGGGGACCTGTACGAGCAGTACTTC
CDR3aa: CASSLQGDLYEQYF

d_gene: TRBD2
j_gene: TRBJ2-7
v_gene: TRBV5-3
abundance: -
CDR3nt: TGTGCCAGAAGCTTGGCTGGCGGGAGGGCCTACGAGCAGTACTTC
CDR3aa: CARSLAGGRAYEQYF

d_gene: TRBD2
j_gene: TRBJ2-2
v_gene: TRBV4-1
abundance: -
CDR3nt: TGCGCCAGCAGCCGGGGGTGGCGGGAGCTCCTTCCCGGGGAGCTGTTTTTT
CDR3aa: CASSRGWRELLPGELFF

d_gene: -
j_gene: TRBJ1-1
v_gene: TRBV3-1/TRBV3-2
abundance: -
CDR3nt: TGTGCCAGCAGCGACCTGACGGGCAGAGGGCGAGCTTTCTTT
CDR3aa: CASSDLTGRGRAFF

d_gene: TRBD1
j_gene: TRBJ1-2
v_gene: TRBV28
abundance: -
CDR3nt: TGTGCCAGCAGCCCCGGACAGGGGGCTGGCTACACCTTC
CDR3aa: CASSPGQGAGYTF

d_gene: TRBD2
j_gene: TRBJ2-5
v_gene: TRBV6-2/TRBV6-3
abundance: -
CDR3nt: TGTGCCAGCAGTTACTCGACTAGCGGGGGCCAAGAGACCCAGTACTTC
CDR3aa: CASSYSTSGGQETQYF

d_gene: TRBD1
j_gene: TRBJ1-4
v_gene: TRBV15
abundance: once
CDR3nt: TGTGCCACCAGCAGAGATTACCCCCGACAGGGCCTAAGGAGTGAAAAACTGTTTTTT
CDR3aa: CATSRDYPRQGLRSEKLFF

d_gene: -
j_gene: TRBJ1-1
v_gene: TRBV19
abundance: -
CDR3nt: TGTGCCAGTAGTATTTGGGGCGGTGTGGCTTTCTTT
CDR3aa: CASSIWGGVAFF

d_gene: -
j_gene: TRBJ2-1
v_gene: TRBV28
abundance: once
CDR3nt: TGTGCCAGCAGTTCCCCGGGACTGGCCTACAATGAGCAGTTCTTC
CDR3aa: CASSSPGLAYNEQFF

d_gene: TRBD1
j_gene: TRBJ2-7
v_gene: TRBV5-1
abundance: -
CDR3nt: TGCGCCAGCAGCGAGGACAGGGGAGCCTACGAGCAGTACTTC
CDR3aa: CASSEDRGAYEQYF

d_gene: -
j_gene: TRBJ2-7
v_gene: TRBV28
abundance: -
CDR3nt: TGTGCCAGCACCACAGACAGGAACTCCTACGAGCAGTACTTC
CDR3aa: CASTTDRNSYEQYF

d_gene: TRBD1
j_gene: TRBJ1-4
v_gene: TRBV28
abundance: -
CDR3nt: TGTGCCAGCAGCCCTCGACAGGGGGCGATTGGTGAAAAACTGTTTTTT
CDR3aa: CASSPRQGAIGEKLFF

d_gene: -
j_gene: TRBJ2-7
v_gene: TRBV2
abundance: -
CDR3nt: TGTGCCAGCGGGGAACGAGGGGGATCCTACGAGCAGTACTTC
CDR3aa: CASGERGGSYEQYF